This T cell receptor beta chain was profiled in a study of blood T cell repertoires in COVID-19. From germline, CDR1 is LNHDA and CDR2 SQIVND (reference sequence). Trimming removed 8 bases from V and 2 bases from J, with 19 bases in between. The length of the CDR3 is 15 residues. Assay used: immunoSEQ multiplex PCR; TCRdb lists only in-frame clones, some missing. The data contain about 320,000 clones, around 90% of them singletons. This rearrangement joins TRBV19 to TRBJ2-7, with a weak D call TRBD1 (5 bases). Sequenced input: peripheral blood. The receptor's source is a man between 18 and 29 years old who had recovered from COVID-19. This CDR3 reads CASARTPTETYEQYF. CDR3 in DNA: TGTGCCAGTGCCCGCACCCCGACAGAGACCTACGAGCAGTACTTC.